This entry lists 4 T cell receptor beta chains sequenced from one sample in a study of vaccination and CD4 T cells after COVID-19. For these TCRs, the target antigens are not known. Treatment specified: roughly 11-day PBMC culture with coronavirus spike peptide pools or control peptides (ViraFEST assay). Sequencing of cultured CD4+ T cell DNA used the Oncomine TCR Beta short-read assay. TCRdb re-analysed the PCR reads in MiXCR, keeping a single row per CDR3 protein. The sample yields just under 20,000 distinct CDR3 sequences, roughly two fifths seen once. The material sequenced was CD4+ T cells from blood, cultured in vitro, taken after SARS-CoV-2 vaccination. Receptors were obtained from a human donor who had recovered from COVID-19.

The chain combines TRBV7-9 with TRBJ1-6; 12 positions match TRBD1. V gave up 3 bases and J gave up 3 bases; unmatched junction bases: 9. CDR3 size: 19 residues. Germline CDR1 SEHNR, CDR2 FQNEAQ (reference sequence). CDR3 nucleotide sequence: TGTGCCAGCAGCTTTCGTCCGGGACAGGGGGCCTTCTATAATTCACCCCTCCACTTT. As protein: CASSFRPGQGAFYNSPLHF. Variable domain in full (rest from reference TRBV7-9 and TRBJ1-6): DTGVSQNPRHKITKRGQNVTFRCDPISEHNRLYWYRQTLGQGPEFLTYFQNEAQLEKSRLLSDRFSAERPKGSFSTLEIQRTEQGDSAMYLCASSFRPGQGAFYNSPLHFGNGTRLTVT.

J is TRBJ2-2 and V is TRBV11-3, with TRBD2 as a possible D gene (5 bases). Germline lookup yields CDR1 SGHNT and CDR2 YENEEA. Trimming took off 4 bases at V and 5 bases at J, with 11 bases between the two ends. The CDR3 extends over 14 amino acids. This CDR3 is CASSSTIFTGELFF. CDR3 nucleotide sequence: TGTGCCAGCAGCTCGACTATTTTTACCGGGGAGCTGTTTTTT.

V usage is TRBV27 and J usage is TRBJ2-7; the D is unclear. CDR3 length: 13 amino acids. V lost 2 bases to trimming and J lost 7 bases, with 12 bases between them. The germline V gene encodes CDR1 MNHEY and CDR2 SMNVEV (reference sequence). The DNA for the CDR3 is TGTGCCAGCAGTTTAGTGCCCAGGTCGGAGCAGTACTTC. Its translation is CASSLVPRSEQYF.

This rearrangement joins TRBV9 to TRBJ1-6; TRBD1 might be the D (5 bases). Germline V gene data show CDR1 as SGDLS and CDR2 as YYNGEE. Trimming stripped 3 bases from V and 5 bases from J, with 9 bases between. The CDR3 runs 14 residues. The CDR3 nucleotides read TGTGCCAGCAGCGGGGGACCGAATAATTCACCCCTCCACTTT. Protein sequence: CASSGGPNNSPLHF. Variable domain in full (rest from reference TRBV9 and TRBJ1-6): DSGVTQTPKHLITATGQRVTLRCSPRSGDLSVYWYQQSLDQGLQFLIQYYNGEERAKGNILERFSAQQFPDLHSELNLSSLELGDSALYFCASSGGPNNSPLHFGNGTRLTVT.